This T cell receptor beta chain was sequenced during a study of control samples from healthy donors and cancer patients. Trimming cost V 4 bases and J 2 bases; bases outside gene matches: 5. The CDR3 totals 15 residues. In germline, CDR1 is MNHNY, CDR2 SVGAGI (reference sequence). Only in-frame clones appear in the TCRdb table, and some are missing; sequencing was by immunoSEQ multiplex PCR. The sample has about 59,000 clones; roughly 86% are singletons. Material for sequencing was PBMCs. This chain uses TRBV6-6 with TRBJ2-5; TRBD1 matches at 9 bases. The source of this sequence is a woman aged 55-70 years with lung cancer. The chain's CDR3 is CASSSPGTGQETQYF. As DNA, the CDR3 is TGTGCCAGCAGTTCTCCCGGGACAGGGCAAGAGACCCAGTACTTC.